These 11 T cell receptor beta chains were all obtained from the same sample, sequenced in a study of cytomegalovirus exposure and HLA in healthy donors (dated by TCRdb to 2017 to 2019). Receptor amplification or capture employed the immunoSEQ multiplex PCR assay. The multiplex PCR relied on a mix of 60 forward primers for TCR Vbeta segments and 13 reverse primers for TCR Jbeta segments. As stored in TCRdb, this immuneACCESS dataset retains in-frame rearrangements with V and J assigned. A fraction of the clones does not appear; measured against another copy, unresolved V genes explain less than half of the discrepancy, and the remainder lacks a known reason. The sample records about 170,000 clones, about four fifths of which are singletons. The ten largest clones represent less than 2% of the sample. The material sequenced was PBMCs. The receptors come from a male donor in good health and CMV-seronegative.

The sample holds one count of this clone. The CDR3 loop is CASRASGRSQAHSEQFF. CDR3 DNA: TGTGCCAGTAGAGCTAGCGGGAGGTCTCAGGCCCACAGTGAGCAGTTCTTC. The chain recombines TRBV19 with TRBJ2-1; TRBD2 matches at 11 bases. Trimming at V came to 6 bases and at J to 9 bases, leaving 16 bases not matched to a gene. This CDR3 is built from 17 residues. From germline, CDR1 is LNHDA and CDR2 SQIVND (reference sequence).

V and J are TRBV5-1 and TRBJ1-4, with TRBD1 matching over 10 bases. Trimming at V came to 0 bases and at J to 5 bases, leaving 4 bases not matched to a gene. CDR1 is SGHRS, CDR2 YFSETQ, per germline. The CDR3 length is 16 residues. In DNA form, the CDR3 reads TGCGCCAGCAGCTTGGAGGGGGACAGGGGAAATGAAAAACTGTTTTTT. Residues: CASSLEGDRGNEKLFF.

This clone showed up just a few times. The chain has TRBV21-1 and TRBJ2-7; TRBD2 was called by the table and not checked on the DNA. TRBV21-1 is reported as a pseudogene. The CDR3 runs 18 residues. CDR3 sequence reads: CASSKAVFWEGTFYEQYF. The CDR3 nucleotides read TGTGCCAGCAGCAAAGCGGTTTTTTGGGAGGGAACTTTCTACGAGCAGTACTTC.

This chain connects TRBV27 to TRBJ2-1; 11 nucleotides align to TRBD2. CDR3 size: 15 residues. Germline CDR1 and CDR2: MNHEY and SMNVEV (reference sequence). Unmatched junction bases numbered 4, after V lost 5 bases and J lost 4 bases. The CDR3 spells CASSILAGEYNEQFF. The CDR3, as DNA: TGTGCCAGCAGTATACTAGCGGGAGAATACAATGAGCAGTTCTTC.

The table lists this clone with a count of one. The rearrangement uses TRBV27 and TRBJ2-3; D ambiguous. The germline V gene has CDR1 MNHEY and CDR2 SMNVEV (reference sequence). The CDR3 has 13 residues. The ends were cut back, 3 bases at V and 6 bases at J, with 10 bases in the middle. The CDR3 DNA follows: TGTGCCAGCAGTTTGGGCCGTCTGGATACGCAGTATTTT. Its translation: CASSLGRLDTQYF.

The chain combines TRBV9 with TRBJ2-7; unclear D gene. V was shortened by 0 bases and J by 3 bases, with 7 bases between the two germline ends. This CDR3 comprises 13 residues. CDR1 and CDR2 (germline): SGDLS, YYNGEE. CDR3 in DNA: TGTGCCAGCAGCGTAGACCCAGGCTACGAGCAGTACTTC. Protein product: CASSVDPGYEQYF.

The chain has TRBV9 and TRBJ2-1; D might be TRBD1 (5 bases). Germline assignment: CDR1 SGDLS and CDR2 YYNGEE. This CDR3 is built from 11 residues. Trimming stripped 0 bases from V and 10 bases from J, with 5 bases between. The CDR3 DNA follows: TGTGCCAGCAGCGTAGGGACAGAGCAGTTCTTC. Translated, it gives CASSVGTEQFF.

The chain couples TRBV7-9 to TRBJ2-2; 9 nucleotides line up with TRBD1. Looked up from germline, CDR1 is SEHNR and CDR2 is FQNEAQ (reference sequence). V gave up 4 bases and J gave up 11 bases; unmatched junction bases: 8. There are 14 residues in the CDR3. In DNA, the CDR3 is TGTGCCAGCAGCTCTCGACAGGGGGGTCTTGAGCTGTTTTTT. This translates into CASSSRQGGLELFF.

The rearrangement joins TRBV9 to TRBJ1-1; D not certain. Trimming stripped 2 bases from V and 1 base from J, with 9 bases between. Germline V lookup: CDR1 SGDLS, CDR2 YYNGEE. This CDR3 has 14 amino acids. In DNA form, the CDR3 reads TGTGCCAGCAGCGTCAGACAATCGAACACTGAAGCTTTCTTT. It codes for CASSVRQSNTEAFF. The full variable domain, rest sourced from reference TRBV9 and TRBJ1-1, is DSGVTQTPKHLITATGQRVTLRCSPRSGDLSVYWYQQSLDQGLQFLIQYYNGEERAKGNILERFSAQQFPDLHSELNLSSLELGDSALYFCASSVRQSNTEAFFGQGTRLTVV.

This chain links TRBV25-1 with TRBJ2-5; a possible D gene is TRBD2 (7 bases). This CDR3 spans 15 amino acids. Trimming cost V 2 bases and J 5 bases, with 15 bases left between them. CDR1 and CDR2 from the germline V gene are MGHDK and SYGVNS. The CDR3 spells CASSEAFAGAETQYF. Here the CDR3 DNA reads TGTGCCAGCAGTGAAGCGTTCGCGGGGGCCGAGACCCAGTACTTC.

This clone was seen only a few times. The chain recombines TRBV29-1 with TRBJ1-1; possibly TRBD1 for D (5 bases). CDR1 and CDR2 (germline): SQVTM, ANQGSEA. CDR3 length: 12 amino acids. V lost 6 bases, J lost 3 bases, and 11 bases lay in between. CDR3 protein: CSVRTRDTEAFF. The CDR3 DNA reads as TGCAGCGTCAGAACCAGGGACACTGAAGCTTTCTTT.